This is a list of T cell receptor beta chains from one sample in a study of beta chain features in type 1 diabetes. Repertoires were generated with immunoSEQ multiplex PCR, while TCRdb's copy carries only in-frame clones and drops some. The repertoire holds about 340,000 clones, with less than 10% as singletons. Sequencing was performed on central memory CD4+ T cells from blood. Every receptor here comes from a woman between 18 and 30 years old in good health. Each CDR3 is given with its conserved first and last residue. A D gene is named only where the DNA matches it firmly. Clone size, where shown, is once, few, many, or a class for clones that have expanded.

length: 15; V: TRBV10-3; D: TRBD1; size: few; J: TRBJ2-6; CDR3: CASSSDRAGANVLTF; DNA: TGTGCCAGCAGCTCGGACAGGGCTGGGGCCAACGTCCTGACTTTC
length: 15; V: TRBV9; D: TRBD1; size: .; J: TRBJ2-1; CDR3: CASSNPGTGVNEQFF; DNA: TGTGCCAGCAGTAACCCCGGGACAGGGGTTAATGAGCAGTTCTTC
length: 10; V: TRBV2; D: .; size: .; J: TRBJ2-5; CDR3: CAPRGETQYF; DNA: TGTGCCCCTCGGGGGGAGACCCAGTACTTC
length: 20; V: TRBV5-1; D: TRBD2; size: .; J: TRBJ2-1; CDR3: CASSSYLTSGRRGSYNEQFF; DNA: TGCGCCAGCAGCTCCTATCTGACTAGCGGGAGGCGGGGGTCCTACAATGAGCAGTTCTTC
length: 15; V: TRBV6-4; D: TRBD2; size: many; J: TRBJ2-1; CDR3: CASSEDLAGYNEQFF; DNA: TGTGCCAGCAGTGAGGACCTAGCGGGCTACAATGAGCAGTTCTTC
length: 15; V: TRBV4-3; D: .; size: .; J: TRBJ2-7; CDR3: CASSQETKGRDEQYF; DNA: TGCGCCAGCAGCCAAGAGACCAAGGGGCGCGACGAGCAGTACTTC
length: 15; V: TRBV25-1; D: .; size: .; J: TRBJ1-1; CDR3: CASSESGGVLPEAFF; DNA: TGTGCCAGCAGTGAATCGGGCGGAGTACTACCTGAAGCTTTCTTT
length: 13; V: TRBV6-6; D: TRBD1; size: .; J: TRBJ2-7; CDR3: CASLGQGRYEQYF; DNA: TGTGCCAGCTTGGGACAGGGCAGGTACGAGCAGTACTTC
length: 15; V: TRBV7-3; D: TRBD2; size: many; J: TRBJ2-1; CDR3: CASSSTSGNYNEQFF; DNA: TGTGCCAGCAGCTCGACTAGCGGGAATTACAATGAGCAGTTCTTC
length: 14; V: TRBV10-1; D: TRBD1; size: .; J: TRBJ2-7; CDR3: CASSENRGSYEQYF; DNA: TGCGCCAGCAGTGAGAACAGGGGGTCCTACGAGCAGTACTTC
length: 13; V: TRBV21-1; D: .; size: few; J: TRBJ2-7; CDR3: CASSKGEFYEQYF; DNA: TGTGCCAGCAGCAAAGGGGAATTCTACGAGCAGTACTTC
length: 15; V: TRBV27; D: .; size: .; J: TRBJ2-6; CDR3: CASAGLSSGANVLTF; DNA: TGTGCCAGCGCGGGTCTAAGCTCTGGGGCCAACGTCCTGACTTTC
length: 14; V: TRBV28; D: TRBD1; size: .; J: TRBJ1-2; CDR3: CASSFQTGGYGYTF; DNA: TGTGCCAGCAGTTTCCAGACAGGGGGATATGGCTACACCTTC
length: 18; V: TRBV15; D: .; size: few; J: TRBJ2-3; CDR3: CATSRDGDLRASADTQYF; DNA: TGTGCCACCAGCAGGGATGGGGATTTGAGGGCCTCCGCAGATACGCAGTATTTT
length: 18; V: TRBV18; D: TRBD2; size: few; J: TRBJ2-1; CDR3: CASSLREASGRWSNEQFF; DNA: TGTGCCAGCTCATTGCGCGAGGCTAGCGGGAGATGGTCCAATGAGCAGTTCTTC
length: 15; V: TRBV23-1; D: .; size: few; J: TRBJ2-3; CDR3: CASSRSSQGSDTQYF; DNA: TGCGCCAGCAGCCGAAGCTCGCAGGGATCAGATACGCAGTATTTT
length: 14; V: TRBV6-6; D: .; size: .; J: TRBJ2-7; CDR3: CASSAGAPSYEQYF; DNA: TGTGCCAGTAGTGCCGGAGCACCCTCCTACGAGCAGTACTTC
length: 16; V: TRBV7-6; D: .; size: .; J: TRBJ2-2; CDR3: CASSLAQASETGELFF; DNA: TGTGCCAGCAGCTTAGCACAAGCCAGCGAAACCGGGGAGCTGTTTTTT
length: 17; V: TRBV29-1; D: TRBD1; size: .; J: TRBJ2-4; CDR3: CSVALGQGRLAKNIQYF; DNA: TGCAGCGTCGCGCTGGGACAGGGAAGGCTAGCCAAAAACATTCAGTACTTC
length: 13; V: TRBV15; D: TRBD1; size: few; J: TRBJ2-7; CDR3: CATGDSFSYEQYF; DNA: TGTGCCACCGGGGACAGTTTCTCCTACGAGCAGTACTTC
length: 17; V: TRBV28; D: TRBD1; size: .; J: TRBJ1-2; CDR3: CASSAATRQGTGYGYTF; DNA: TGTGCCAGCAGTGCCGCCACTCGACAGGGAACAGGGTATGGCTACACCTTC
length: 15; V: TRBV18; D: .; size: few; J: TRBJ2-3; CDR3: CASSPYGVSTDTQYF; DNA: TGTGCCAGCTCACCATACGGGGTGAGCACAGATACGCAGTATTTT
length: 13; V: TRBV7-6; D: .; size: few; J: TRBJ2-1; CDR3: CASSLGTLNEQFF; DNA: TGTGCCAGCAGCTTAGGGACACTTAATGAGCAGTTCTTC
length: 14; V: TRBV4-3; D: .; size: many; J: TRBJ2-1; CDR3: CASSQLEEGNEQFF; DNA: TGCGCCAGCAGCCAGCTTGAGGAGGGGAATGAGCAGTTCTTC
length: 14; V: TRBV5-1; D: .; size: .; J: TRBJ1-6; CDR3: CASRVNGVNSPLHF; DNA: TGCGCCAGCAGAGTGAACGGAGTTAATTCACCCCTCCACTTT
length: 14; V: TRBV18; D: TRBD2; size: few; J: TRBJ2-3; CDR3: CASSLAGDTDTQYF; DNA: TGTGCCAGCTCACTGGCGGGAGACACAGATACGCAGTATTTT
length: 12; V: TRBV5-1; D: TRBD1; size: .; J: TRBJ1-2; CDR3: CASGRDRDGYTF; DNA: TGCGCCAGCGGCAGGGACAGGGACGGCTACACCTTC
length: 15; V: TRBV7-9; D: .; size: many; J: TRBJ2-6; CDR3: CAIRGSHSGANVLTF; DNA: TGTGCCATAAGGGGGTCCCATTCTGGGGCCAACGTCCTGACTTTC
length: 14; V: TRBV2; D: TRBD1; size: .; J: TRBJ2-3; CDR3: CASSGQGRTDTQYF; DNA: TGTGCCAGCAGTGGACAGGGTCGGACAGATACGCAGTATTTT
length: 16; V: TRBV7-8; D: TRBD1; size: many; J: TRBJ1-5; CDR3: CASSPSSWTGVKPQHF; DNA: TGTGCCAGCAGCCCTTCTAGTTGGACAGGGGTGAAGCCCCAGCATTTT
length: 12; V: TRBV19; D: .; size: many; J: TRBJ1-5; CDR3: CASSMNDQPQHF; DNA: TGTGCCAGTAGTATGAACGATCAGCCCCAGCATTTT
length: 14; V: TRBV5-4; D: .; size: .; J: TRBJ1-2; CDR3: CASSSLGVGYGYTF; DNA: TGTGCCAGCAGCTCTCTCGGTGTGGGCTATGGCTACACCTTC
length: 13; V: TRBV2; D: TRBD1; size: few; J: TRBJ1-2; CDR3: CASSEGQYAGYTF; DNA: TGTGCCAGCAGTGAGGGACAGTATGCTGGCTACACCTTC
length: 12; V: TRBV5-4; D: .; size: .; J: TRBJ2-1; CDR3: CASSRQLNEQFF; DNA: TGTGCCAGCAGCCGACAATTAAATGAGCAGTTCTTC
length: 12; V: TRBV11-2; D: .; size: .; J: TRBJ2-5; CDR3: CASRTGQETQYF; DNA: TGTGCCAGCAGGACAGGTCAAGAGACCCAGTACTTC
length: 15; V: TRBV25-1; D: TRBD1; size: .; J: TRBJ1-1; CDR3: CASSEHDRGNTEAFF; DNA: TGTGCCAGCAGTGAACATGACAGGGGGAACACTGAAGCTTTCTTT
length: 14; V: TRBV5-1; D: .; size: .; J: TRBJ2-7; CDR3: CASSLGAGTYEQYF; DNA: TGCGCCAGCAGCTTGGGGGCAGGGACCTACGAGCAGTACTTC
length: 15; V: TRBV5-1; D: TRBD2; size: few; J: TRBJ2-7; CDR3: CASSLTLAGPYEQYF; DNA: TGCGCCAGCAGCTTGACACTAGCGGGACCCTACGAGCAGTACTTC
length: 12; V: TRBV15; D: .; size: many; J: TRBJ1-2; CDR3: CATSRLQGGYTF; DNA: TGTGCCACCAGCAGACTTCAGGGTGGCTACACCTTC
length: 15; V: TRBV5-1; D: TRBD1; size: few; J: TRBJ2-5; CDR3: CASRPQGGSQETQYF; DNA: TGCGCCAGCAGGCCACAGGGGGGTTCTCAAGAGACCCAGTACTTC
length: 14; V: TRBV2; D: TRBD1; size: few; J: TRBJ1-5; CDR3: CASKFETGPQPQHF; DNA: TGTGCCAGCAAGTTCGAGACAGGGCCTCAGCCCCAGCATTTT
length: 12; V: TRBV7-9; D: .; size: few; J: TRBJ2-7; CDR3: CASSFESYEQYF; DNA: TGTGCCAGCAGCTTTGAGTCCTACGAGCAGTACTTC
length: 14; V: TRBV18; D: .; size: few; J: TRBJ1-3; CDR3: CASHPGHGGNTIYF; DNA: TGTGCCAGCCACCCGGGACACGGTGGAAACACCATATATTTT
length: 14; V: TRBV7-8; D: .; size: .; J: TRBJ2-7; CDR3: CASSYVRDSYEQYF; DNA: TGTGCCAGCAGCTATGTGCGGGATAGTTACGAGCAGTACTTC
length: 14; V: TRBV6-5; D: TRBD2; size: many; J: TRBJ2-5; CDR3: CASSYSQGGETQYF; DNA: TGTGCCAGCAGTTATTCTCAGGGAGGGGAGACCCAGTACTTC
length: 14; V: TRBV7-3; D: .; size: many; J: TRBJ2-3; CDR3: CASSLGLGTDTQYF; DNA: TGTGCCAGCAGCTTAGGTCTGGGCACAGATACGCAGTATTTT
length: 14; V: TRBV11-3; D: .; size: few; J: TRBJ1-2; CDR3: CASSLNIAGDGYTF; DNA: TGTGCCAGCAGCTTAAATATCGCAGGGGACGGCTACACCTTC
length: 13; V: TRBV7-3; D: .; size: few; J: TRBJ2-2; CDR3: CASSLGPGRELFF; DNA: TGTGCCAGCAGCCTGGGACCTGGTCGGGAGCTGTTTTTT
length: 15; V: TRBV6-6; D: TRBD2; size: few; J: TRBJ2-7; CDR3: CASSKAGGRSYEQYF; DNA: TGTGCCAGCAGTAAAGCGGGAGGAAGGTCCTACGAGCAGTACTTC
length: 15; V: TRBV25-1; D: .; size: .; J: TRBJ2-1; CDR3: CASSEPLAGYNEQFF; DNA: TGTGCCAGCAGTGAACCCTTGGCGGGCTACAATGAGCAGTTCTTC
length: 13; V: TRBV6-6; D: TRBD1; size: many; J: TRBJ2-5; CDR3: CASSSGQQETQYF; DNA: TGTGCCAGCAGTTCGGGACAGCAAGAGACCCAGTACTTC
length: 15; V: TRBV19; D: TRBD1; size: .; J: TRBJ2-1; CDR3: CASSITGGSYNEQFF; DNA: TGTGCCAGTAGTATAACAGGGGGCAGCTACAATGAGCAGTTCTTC
length: 13; V: TRBV29-1; D: .; size: .; J: TRBJ2-3; CDR3: CSVVTNFADTQYF; DNA: TGCAGCGTTGTAACAAATTTCGCAGATACGCAGTATTTT
length: 15; V: TRBV7-9; D: TRBD2; size: .; J: TRBJ2-1; CDR3: CASSVTGGRYNEQFF; DNA: TGTGCCAGCAGCGTGACTGGCGGGAGGTACAATGAGCAGTTCTTC
length: 15; V: TRBV9; D: .; size: .; J: TRBJ1-2; CDR3: CASSAGGVSNYGYTF; DNA: TGTGCCAGCAGCGCGGGAGGAGTATCAAATTATGGCTACACCTTC
length: 14; V: TRBV25-1; D: .; size: .; J: TRBJ2-7; CDR3: CASSEFRGTYEQYF; DNA: TGTGCCAGCAGTGAATTTCGCGGTACTTACGAGCAGTACTTC